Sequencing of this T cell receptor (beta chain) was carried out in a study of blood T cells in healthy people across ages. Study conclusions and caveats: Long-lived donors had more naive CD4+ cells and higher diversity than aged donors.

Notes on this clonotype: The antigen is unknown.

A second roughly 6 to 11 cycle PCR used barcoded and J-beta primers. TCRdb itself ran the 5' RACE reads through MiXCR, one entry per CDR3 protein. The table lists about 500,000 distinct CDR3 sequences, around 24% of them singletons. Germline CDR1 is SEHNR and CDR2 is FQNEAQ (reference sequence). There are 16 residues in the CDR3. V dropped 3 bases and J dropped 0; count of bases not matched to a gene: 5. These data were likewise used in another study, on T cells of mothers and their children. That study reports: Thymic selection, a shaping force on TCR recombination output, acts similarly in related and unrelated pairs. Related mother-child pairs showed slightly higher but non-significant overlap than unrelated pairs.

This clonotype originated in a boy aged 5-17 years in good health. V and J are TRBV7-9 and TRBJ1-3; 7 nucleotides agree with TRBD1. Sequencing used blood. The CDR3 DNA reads TGTGCCAGCAGCTTCGGCGACAGGGCCTCTGGAAACACCATATATTTT. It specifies CASSFGDRASGNTIYF.